Here is one T cell receptor beta chain with its context. There is no known antigen for this receptor. Per-base quality was not reported, and no clone a single base away is much larger than it. The entry originates in a study of T cell responses to AZD1222 COVID-19 vaccine (dated by TCRdb to the early 2020s). Describing the broader study: A total of 230 or so trial participants underwent TCR sequencing, of whom 200 to 220 received two doses of AZD1222 and 26 received two doses of the MenACWY control vaccine. Trial participants were enrolled by age into 18-55, 56-69 and 70-plus year subgroups, with roughly 160, 29 and 62 TCR-sequenced participants respectively. Overall study outcomes, separate from this receptor: Vaccine-associated CD4 TCRs spanned the whole spike protein, with dominant responses in regions 160-218 and 743-854. Because no samples from the day 14 peak response were available, repertoires could be characterized only after the peak T cell response. Spike-specific TCR breadth and depth rose significantly after two AZD1222 doses compared with day 0 and with MenACWY recipients. In the small 56-69-year group, the increase in depth fell short of significance, most likely because of low power. Participants were mostly white British and included more females than males, and it was suggested by the authors that clonal diversity may have been underestimated. Nearly half of unique spike-specific TCRs reportedly recognized epitopes outside regions mutated in the B.1.351 and B.1.1.7 variants. Only 5 to 7 AZD1222 recipients were SARS-CoV-2 seropositive at baseline, limiting conclusions about previously exposed vaccinees.

What the time point label conveys for this sample: about 28 days (+/-7) after the second vaccine dose. AZD1222 recipients whose second dose came at about 4 weeks and those whose second dose came at about 12 weeks were combined into one group, since spike-specific TCR depth and breadth did not differ between the two schedules. Vaccinee samples were obtained from the UK trials COV001 and COV002, which included a single-blind randomized controlled phase 2/3 trial of AZD1222 (ChAdOx1 nCoV-19) in healthy adults. For TCRbeta chain sequencing, PBMC samples from trial participants were taken at day 0 and at day 28 after the second dose. Including cysteine and phenylalanine, the CDR3 has 16 amino acids. Only CDR3 DNA is held: 48 bases, read in frame from base 1. CDR1 and CDR2 were assigned from the germline V gene as SNHLY and FYNNEI. Cut back by 3 bases and 9 bases, the V and J ends lie 23 bases apart. The CDR3 regions of human TCRbeta chains were analyzed by immunosequencing. Regarding the original processing steps: TCRs in the repertoires were matched against a reference library of SARS-CoV-2-specific TCRs that had been generated with the MIRA antigen-specificity platform. Breadth was defined as the fraction of unique TCRs that were SARS-CoV-2-associated. Depth was defined as the fraction of total T cells that were SARS-CoV-2-associated. Each spike-specific TCR was assigned to its reactive spike region and to a CD4 or CD8 class using the MIRA data. Log10-transformed breadth and depth values were compared by one-way ANOVA with Sidak's multiple comparisons tests. TCRdb's version of the immuneACCESS table is confined to in-frame rearrangements and falls short of the full clone set. An unresolved V gene accounts for under half of the shortfall where checked; the remainder is of unknown origin. D and trimming were read from the DNA, whereas the V and J calls and clone size are those reported in that table. This sample has about 180,000 clones in its table, and approximately 94% of those were observed once. Of the sample, 1.6% falls within the top ten clones.

This TCR derives from an adult who received the AZD1222 COVID-19 vaccine. The chain was built from TRBV2 and TRBJ1-2, with TRBD1 as a weak D call on 5 bases. The source was peripheral blood, collected 28 days after the second AZD1222 dose. The CDR3 protein is CASSDPLRDPSRSYTF. The DNA reads as follows: TGTGCCAGCAGTGATCCATTGCGGGACCCCAGCCGAAGCTACACCTTC.